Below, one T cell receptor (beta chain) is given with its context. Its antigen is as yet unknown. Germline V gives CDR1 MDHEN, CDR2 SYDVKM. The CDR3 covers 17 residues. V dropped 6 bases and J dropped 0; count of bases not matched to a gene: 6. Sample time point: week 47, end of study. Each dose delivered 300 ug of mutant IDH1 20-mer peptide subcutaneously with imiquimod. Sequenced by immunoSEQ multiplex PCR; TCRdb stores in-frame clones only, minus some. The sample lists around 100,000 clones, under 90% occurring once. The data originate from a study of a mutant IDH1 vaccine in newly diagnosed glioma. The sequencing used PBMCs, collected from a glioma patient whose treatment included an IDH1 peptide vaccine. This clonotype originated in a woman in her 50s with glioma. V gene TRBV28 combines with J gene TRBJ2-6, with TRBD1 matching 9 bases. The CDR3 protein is CASSTGTGISGANVLTF. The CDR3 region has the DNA TGTGCCAGCAGCACCGGGACAGGGATCTCTGGGGCCAACGTCCTGACTTTC.